This TCR beta chain comes out of a study of blood T cell repertoires in COVID-19. Study-level background: PBMCs, B-cell-depleted T cells, or T cells were the source of the cDNA or gDNA that made up the material.

Profiling relied on immunoSEQ multiplex PCR, and the TCRdb table lists in-frame clones only, not all of them. The data show fewer than 120,000 clones, approximately 68% seen once. J lost 4 bases, V lost 0 bases, and 3 bases had no gene match. This CDR3 has 14 residues. Germline assignment: CDR1 SGDLS and CDR2 YYNGEE. The source is a woman aged 55-70 years with acute or convalescent COVID-19. The chain couples TRBV9 to TRBJ1-2; TRBD1 matches 7 bases. The sample taken for sequencing was peripheral blood. The CDR3 spells CASSVGGDSYGYTF. CDR3 bases: TGTGCCAGCAGCGTAGGGGGGGACAGCTATGGCTACACCTTC.